This is a list of T cell receptor beta chains from one sample in a study of blood T cells in healthy people across ages. TCRdb redid the calling of the 5' RACE reads with MiXCR, one entry per CDR3 protein. The table has more than 1.4 million distinct CDR3 sequences, roughly 40% seen once. Sequencing was done on a sample of blood. These TCRs come from a woman aged 18-29 years in good health. CDR3s include the opening cysteine and the closing phenylalanine or tryptophan. Fields, in order: D gene, J gene, V gene, clone size, CDR3 DNA, CDR3 protein. The D gene is left open where the match is weak. Clone size, where shown, is once, few, many, or a class for clones that have expanded.

- | TRBJ2-1 | TRBV28 | - | TGTGCCAGCATCACACAGGGTTCCTACAATGAGCAGTTCTTC | CASITQGSYNEQFF
TRBD1 | TRBJ2-7 | TRBV20-1 | - | TGCAGCCTCCGGGACAGGACAAGCTACGAGCAGTACTTC | CSLRDRTSYEQYF
TRBD2 | TRBJ2-5 | TRBV11-2 | few | TGTGCCAGCAGCTTAGACGCATCCCTGACTAGCGGGAGTCCGGAGACCCAGTACTTC | CASSLDASLTSGSPETQYF
- | TRBJ2-1 | TRBV5-6 | few | TGTGCCAGCAGCTTTGGTTTGAACAATGAGCAGTTCTTC | CASSFGLNNEQFF
- | TRBJ1-1 | TRBV6-5 | - | TGTGCCAGCACCAACCTCGACAGTGAAGCTTTCTTT | CASTNLDSEAFF
TRBD2 | TRBJ2-5 | TRBV27 | - | TGTGCCAGCAGTTTATCAGCGGGAGGGCCATTTGAGCAGTACTTC | CASSLSAGGPFEQYF
TRBD2 | TRBJ2-5 | TRBV9 | - | TGTGCCAGCAGCCCAAACCCCTCTAGCGGCATCCAGTACTTC | CASSPNPSSGIQYF
- | TRBJ2-3 | TRBV7-2 | - | TGTGCCAGCAGCTTAGCTATCGGGCTAGCAAAAGATACGCAGTATTTT | CASSLAIGLAKDTQYF
- | TRBJ2-5 | TRBV21-1 | - | TGTGCCTGCAGCCCACTATGGGGACCGGAAAGTCAAGAGACCCAGTACTTC | CACSPLWGPESQETQYF
- | TRBJ1-4 | TRBV29-1 | few | TGCAGCGTCCCCGATCGACACAAAGTGGAAAAACTGTTTTTT | CSVPDRHKVEKLFF
TRBD1 | TRBJ1-2 | TRBV14 | - | TGTGCCAGCAGCCTTACTTTACAGGGGGGCTATGGCTACACCTTC | CASSLTLQGGYGYTF
- | TRBJ1-1 | TRBV12-3/TRBV12-4 | - | TGTGCCAGCAGTTCCGCACGGCGGACTGAAGCTTTCTTT | CASSSARRTEAFF
TRBD1 | TRBJ1-2 | TRBV6-6 | few | TGTGCCAGCAGTTACTCGATTACAGGGGAAGCGGATGGCTACACCTTC | CASSYSITGEADGYTF
- | TRBJ2-3 | TRBV6-6 | - | TGTGTCAGCAGTCTTAGCGGCCCTAGCACAGATACGCAGTATTTT | CVSSLSGPSTDTQYF
- | TRBJ1-1 | TRBV20-1 | few | TGCAGTGCCACTGATCGGTGGGACACTGAAGCTTTCTTT | CSATDRWDTEAFF
TRBD1 | TRBJ2-1 | TRBV6-5 | - | TGTGCCAGCAGTTACCGCCAACAGGGGGGCTCCTACAATGAGCAGTTCTTC | CASSYRQQGGSYNEQFF
- | TRBJ1-1 | TRBV5-1 | - | TGCGCCAGCAGCTTAGCGGACAGCATGAACACTGAAGCTTTCTTT | CASSLADSMNTEAFF
TRBD2 | TRBJ2-7 | TRBV5-1 | - | TGCGCCAGCAGCTTGGTGGGACTAGCGGGTGTAGAGGATGCCGAGCAGTACTTC | CASSLVGLAGVEDAEQYF
TRBD2 | TRBJ2-1 | TRBV9 | - | TGTGCCAGCAGCCTTTGGGGAGGGACTAGCGGGATGTCCTACAATGAGCAGTTCTTC | CASSLWGGTSGMSYNEQFF
- | TRBJ1-2 | TRBV12-3/TRBV12-4 | - | TGTGCCATCGGCCTAGGGGGAGGGCTCAAAGGCTACACCTTC | CAIGLGGGLKGYTF
TRBD1 | TRBJ1-2 | TRBV2 | - | TGTGCCAGCATGACAGGGGCCGACTATGGCTACACCTTC | CASMTGADYGYTF
TRBD2 | TRBJ2-3 | TRBV20-1 | - | TGCAGTGCTAGAGAGGAGACTAGCGGGAGGGGTATCACAGATACGCAGTATTTT | CSAREETSGRGITDTQYF
TRBD1 | TRBJ1-1 | TRBV6-1 | - | TGTGCCAGCAGTGAAGAGGGACAGGGTGGCACTGAAGCTTTCTTT | CASSEEGQGGTEAFF
- | TRBJ2-1 | TRBV5-1 | few | TGCGCCAGCAGCCCCGACCTCTATGAGCAGTTCTTC | CASSPDLYEQFF
TRBD2 | TRBJ2-7 | TRBV4-1 | - | TGCGCCAGCAGCCATAAACTAGCGGGAGTTATCGAGCAGTACTTC | CASSHKLAGVIEQYF
TRBD2 | TRBJ2-1 | TRBV12-3/TRBV12-4 | - | TGTGCCAGCAGTTTACTCCCACGGGGGGGTTACAATGAGCAGTTCTTC | CASSLLPRGGYNEQFF
- | TRBJ1-1 | TRBV6-5 | few | TGTGCCAGCAGTTACTATGGCACTGAAGCTTTCTTT | CASSYYGTEAFF
TRBD2 | TRBJ2-4 | TRBV27 | few | TGTGCCAGCAGTGCGCGGGGACTAGCGGGAGCCAAAAACATTCAGTACTTC | CASSARGLAGAKNIQYF
- | TRBJ1-2 | TRBV28 | few | TGTGCCAGCAGCCCCGGCAGGGGTTACTATGGCTACACCTTC | CASSPGRGYYGYTF